This T cell receptor (beta chain) is from a study of blood T cell repertoires in COVID-19. Study in general: The United States, Italy and Spain supplied acute and convalescent COVID-19 samples. The analysed material was cDNA or gDNA that came from T cells, B-cell-depleted T cells, or PBMCs.

The CDR3 is made up of 15 amino acids. Germline CDR1 reads LNHDA; CDR2 reads SQIVND (reference sequence). V shed 4 bases and J shed 1 base, with 14 bases lying between them. As handled by the study authors: Counts of nucleated cells, estimated from reference gene primer amplification, were obtained. This table comes from immunoSEQ multiplex PCR, and its TCRdb copy is limited to in-frame clones, with some not included. V, J and clone size are those of that table, while D and trimming were read from the DNA. Of around 68,000 clones in the sample, around 87% were seen once. The material sequenced was peripheral blood. The chain links TRBV19 to TRBJ2-7, with a weak D call TRBD2 (7 bases). This TCR was sampled from a middle-aged man with active COVID-19. For the CDR3, the DNA is TGTGCCAGTAGTAGAGGCGGGGGCCTTTCCTACGAGCAGTACTTC. It is translated as CASSRGGGLSYEQYF. The entire variable domain, with the rest obtained from reference TRBV19 and TRBJ2-7, is as follows: DGGITQSPKYLFRKEGQNVTLSCEQNLNHDAMYWYRQDPGQGLRLIYYSQIVNDFQKGDIAEGYSVSREKKESFPLTVTSAQKNPTAFYLCASSRGGGLSYEQYFGPGTRLTVT.